This note documents a single TCR beta chain sequence. These data belong to a study of shared clonotypes between healthy human individuals. Clones were read by immunoSEQ multiplex PCR, and TCRdb kept only the in-frame ones, dropping some. The sample records a few hundred thousand clones, 65% being singletons. This CDR3 spans 16 amino acids. V was pared by 3 bases and J by 0 bases, with 6 bases of the junction left unmatched. Germline loops: CDR1 SGHRS, CDR2 YFSETQ. This TCR came from a man between 25 and 39 years old in good health. Sequencing used memory CD4+ T cells sorted from blood. Specified subset: CD45RA-negative fraction. V is TRBV5-1 and J is TRBJ2-1; 7 bases align to TRBD1. CDR3 region: CASSSGQISSYNEQFF. The DNA of the CDR3 is TGCGCCAGCAGCTCGGGACAGATAAGCTCCTACAATGAGCAGTTCTTC.